These 15 T cell receptor beta chains were all obtained from the same sample, sequenced in a study of blood T cell repertoires in COVID-19. TCRdb's copy holds only in-frame clones and misses some; the assay was immunoSEQ multiplex PCR. The data contain 250,000 to 350,000 clones, over 85% of them singletons. The sequenced sample was PBMCs or T cells enriched from blood (not recorded which). These receptors were obtained from a woman between 50 and 59 years old who had been exposed to COVID-19.

The chain uses TRBV4-1 and TRBJ2-1; TRBD2 matches 13 bases. The CDR3 is 17 amino acids. Germline loops: CDR1 MGHRA, CDR2 YSYEKL. J gave up 0 bases and V 4 bases, and 3 bases lay outside the gene matches. The CDR3 sequence: CASSRTSGGASYNEQFF. The CDR3 DNA reads as TGCGCCAGCAGCCGAACTAGCGGGGGGGCCTCCTACAATGAGCAGTTCTTC.

To note about this clone: The sample holds other DNA sequences that translate to the same CDR3. This chain joins TRBV18 and TRBJ1-2, with 9 bases lining up with TRBD1. Trimming cost V 3 bases and J 2 bases; bases outside gene matches: 1. Germline V lookup: CDR1 KGHSH, CDR2 LQKENI. The CDR3 runs 14 residues. CDR3 DNA sequence: TGTGCCAGCTCACCGGACAGGGGAAACTATGGCTACACCTTC. Amino acid sequence: CASSPDRGNYGYTF. Complete variable domain (other parts from reference TRBV18 and TRBJ1-2): NAGVMQNPRHLVRRRGQEARLRCSPMKGHSHVYWYRQLPEEGLKFMVYLQKENIIDESGMPKERFSAEFPKEGPSILRIQQVVRGDSAAYFCASSPDRGNYGYTFGSGTRLTVV.

This clone has a single count. The chain carries TRBV3-1 (or the pseudogene TRBV3-2) and TRBJ1-4, with 9 bases fitting TRBD1. Germline lookup yields CDR1 LGHDT and CDR2 YNNKEL (reference sequence). The junction had 7 bases not matched to a gene; V was cut back by 0 bases and J by 8 bases. CDR3 length equals 16 residues. CDR3 DNA: TGTGCCAGCAGCCAAGAAGTGGGACAGGGATACGAAAAACTGTTTTTT. Amino acid sequence: CASSQEVGQGYEKLFF.

The genes are TRBV9 and TRBJ2-1, with D uncertain. CDR1 is SGDLS and CDR2 is YYNGEE in the germline V gene. This CDR3 spans 16 amino acids. The V gene lost 0 bases and the J gene lost 4 bases, with 14 bases spanning the gap. CDR3 sequence: CASSVVASPTYNEQFF. The CDR3 bases are TGTGCCAGCAGCGTAGTGGCCTCGCCCACGTACAATGAGCAGTTCTTC.

The chain is built from TRBV12-3 or TRBV12-4 and TRBJ2-7; possibly TRBD2 for D (5 bases). The CDR3 is made up of 12 amino acids. V was pared by 3 bases and J by 7 bases, with 10 bases between. The CDR3 here is CASSLGRTEQYF. The DNA of the CDR3 is TGTGCCAGCAGTTTGGGCAGGACTGAGCAGTACTTC.

The chain combines TRBV18 with TRBJ2-5; D is ambiguous. The length of the CDR3 is 12 residues. Trimming left V 3 bases short and J 7 bases short, with 9 bases between. The germline V gene has CDR1 KGHSH and CDR2 LQKENI. The DNA for the CDR3 is TGTGCCAGCTCACCGTTAACACGGACCCAGTACTTC. Translated: CASSPLTRTQYF.

The chain combines TRBV19 with TRBJ2-7; a weak D match, TRBD1 (5 bases). Trimming left V 4 bases short and J 1 base short, with 8 bases between. This CDR3 region has 13 residues. In germline, CDR1 is LNHDA, CDR2 SQIVND (reference sequence). CDR3 bases: TGTGCCAGTAGTAACGACAGATCCTACGAGCAGTACTTC. It yields the protein CASSNDRSYEQYF.

Comment on this clone: Other nucleotide sequences in the sample specify the same CDR3. The chain links TRBV7-2 to TRBJ2-3; D remains unclear. Germline V gene lookup returns CDR1 SGHTA and CDR2 FQGNSA. Trimming cost V 0 bases and J 0 bases, with 7 bases left between them. The CDR3 contains 15 residues. In DNA form, the CDR3 reads TGTGCCAGCAGCTTAGCGGCCGGGAGCACAGATACGCAGTATTTT. It is translated as CASSLAAGSTDTQYF.

The chain has TRBV9 and TRBJ2-3; D might be TRBD1 (5 bases). The CDR3 is 15 residues long. V was pared by 5 bases and J by 1 base, with 14 bases between. CDR1 is SGDLS and CDR2 is YYNGEE in the germline V gene. The CDR3 region is CASSSDTSRTDTQYF. CDR3 sequence (DNA): TGTGCCAGCAGTTCGGACACGTCCCGCACAGATACGCAGTATTTT.

The CDR3 is CASSGQTGGGEKLFF. The CDR3, as DNA: TGTGCCAGCAGTGGACAGACAGGGGGCGGAGAAAAACTGTTTTTT. The chain links TRBV28 to TRBJ1-4; TRBD1 aligns across 10 bases. Germline values: CDR1 MDHEN, CDR2 SYDVKM. V shed 5 bases, J shed 8 bases, and the junction held 8 bases outside the gene matches. The CDR3 spans 15 residues.

This chain connects TRBV27 to TRBJ2-5; weak D call: TRBD1 (6 bases). Between the trimmed V and J ends, which lost 6 bases and 4 bases, there was a span of 18 bases. The CDR3 length is 15 residues. Germline lookup yields CDR1 MNHEY and CDR2 SMNVEV (reference sequence). The CDR3 bases are TGTGCCAGCAGCCCTACACCCGACAGGCTAGAGACCCAGTACTTC. Its protein is CASSPTPDRLETQYF.

The V call is TRBV4-2, the J call TRBJ2-1, with D maybe TRBD1 (7 bases). Trimming cost V 0 bases and J 7 bases, with 10 bases left between them. Germline V CDR1 and CDR2: LGHNA, YNFKEQ. This CDR3 spans 14 amino acids. The DNA of the CDR3 is TGTGCCAGCAGCCAAGAACAGGGGAGGAATGAGCAGTTCTTC. This encodes CASSQEQGRNEQFF.

This clone was seen only once. The rearrangement uses TRBV6-5 and TRBJ2-7; 7 bases map to TRBD1. The V gene's germline CDR1 is MNHEY and CDR2 SVGAGI. This CDR3 contains 15 residues. Germline trimming cut 7 bases from V and 3 bases from J; bases unmatched to any gene: 12. The CDR3 protein is CASKDLGTVNYEQYF. CDR3 coding DNA: TGTGCCAGCAAGGACCTTGGGACAGTCAACTACGAGCAGTACTTC.

This clone was recorded a few times. This sequence joins TRBV7-2 and TRBJ2-7; perhaps TRBD2 as D (7 bases). Trimming left V 1 base short and J 4 bases short, with 14 bases between. The CDR3 loop spans 15 amino acids. CDR1 is SGHTA and CDR2 is FQGNSA in the germline V gene. The chain's CDR3 is CASSLVGGGQYEQYF. The CDR3 DNA reads as TGTGCCAGCAGCTTAGTGGGCGGGGGACAATACGAGCAGTACTTC.

J is TRBJ1-5 and V is TRBV2, with D perhaps TRBD1 (5 bases). V shed 6 bases and J shed 3 bases, with 12 bases lying between them. Germline V gene data show CDR1 as SNHLY and CDR2 as FYNNEI. This CDR3 has 14 residues. CDR3 DNA sequence: TGTGCCAGCAGCAGACAGACTTACAATCAGCCCCAGCATTTT. Translation: CASSRQTYNQPQHF. The variable domain in full, completed from reference TRBV2 and TRBJ1-5, reads EPEVTQTPSHQVTQMGQEVILRCVPISNHLYFYWYRQILGQKVEFLVSFYNNEISEKSEIFDDQFSVERPDGSNFTLKIRSTKLEDSAMYFCASSRQTYNQPQHFGDGTRLSIL.